Listed here are 25 T cell receptor beta chains from one sample, sequenced in a study of T cells in Graves' hyperthyroidism and ophthalmopathy. The investigators amplified TCR beta CDR3 regions from RNA transcripts. Using the HTBI primer set, a first-round RT-PCR was run on the TCR CDR3. TCRdb independently ran MiXCR on the multiplex PCR reads; one entry per CDR3 protein. The sample includes under 650,000 distinct CDR3 sequences, roughly 16% of them seen just once. Specimen: blood. These receptors were taken from a woman in her 30s with Graves' hyperthyroidism.

As to this clonotype: A single base separates this from a much larger clone, so it may be a read error. The chain joins TRBV27 to TRBJ2-1; tentative D call: TRBD1 (6 bases). The germline CDR1 and CDR2 sequences are MNHEY and SMNVEV (reference sequence). The CDR3 is 14 residues long. The CDR3 bases are TGTGCCAGCAGCCCGGGACAAACATACAGTGAGCAGTTCTTC. This codes for CASSPGQTYSEQFF.

The table lists this clonotype with many counts. The J gene is TRBJ2-5, the V gene TRBV28; 7 bases are a match to TRBD1. CDR1 MDHEN and CDR2 SYDVKM come from the germline V gene. The CDR3 has 14 amino acids. J was trimmed by 1 base and V by 4 bases; bases with no gene match: 3. The CDR3 nucleotides are TGTGCCAGCAGTTCGGACAGGCTCCAAGAGACCCAGTACTTC. This sequence encodes CASSSDRLQETQYF.

Ten or more counts support this clonotype. This sequence joins TRBV9 and TRBJ1-1; possible D gene TRBD1, 5 bases. Germline CDR1 SGDLS, CDR2 YYNGEE. Trimming took off 0 bases at V and 5 bases at J, with 5 bases between the two ends. CDR3 length: 12 amino acids. The CDR3 spells CASSVGGTEAFF. The CDR3 coding sequence is TGTGCCAGCAGCGTAGGGGGGACTGAAGCTTTCTTT.

This clonotype was detected many times. V and J are TRBV28 and TRBJ2-3, with D tentatively TRBD1 or TRBD2 (6 bases each). V was cut by 6 bases and J by 4 bases, with 20 bases left in between. Germline V gene sequence: CDR1 MDHEN, CDR2 SYDVKM. CDR3 size: 16 residues. The CDR3 spells CASRSTGTAGADTQYF. As DNA, the CDR3 is TGTGCCAGCAGGTCCACCGGGACTGCAGGGGCAGATACGCAGTATTTT.

This clonotype was observed at least ten times. The chain carries TRBV28 and TRBJ2-2, with D hard to call. V was shortened by 1 base and J by 6 bases, with 6 bases between the two germline ends. CDR1 is MDHEN and CDR2 is SYDVKM in the germline V gene. This CDR3 region has 13 residues. The CDR3, as DNA: TGTGCCAGCAGTTTATCGGTCGCCGGGGAGCTGTTTTTT. Residues: CASSLSVAGELFF. The whole variable domain, remainder taken from reference TRBV28 and TRBJ2-2, is DVKVTQSSRYLVKRTGEKVFLECVQDMDHENMFWYRQDPGLGLRLIYFSYDVKMKEKGDIPEGYSVSREKKERFSLILESASTNQTSMYLCASSLSVAGELFFGEGSRLTVL.

The CDR3 sequence is CASSLGPSQETQYF. The CDR3 coding sequence is TGTGCCAGCAGCTTGGGACCGTCGCAAGAGACCCAGTACTTC. The rearrangement uses TRBV13 and TRBJ2-5, with D perhaps matching TRBD1 or TRBD2 (5 bases each). The CDR3 consists of 14 residues. Germline V lookup: CDR1 PRHDT, CDR2 FYEKMQ (reference sequence). V dropped 3 bases and J dropped 2 bases, with 10 bases sitting between them.

This clonotype appeared many times. V and J are TRBV2 and TRBJ2-7; TRBD1 aligns across 10 bases. The V gene's germline CDR1 is SNHLY and CDR2 FYNNEI. This CDR3 region has 13 residues. Trimming cost V 10 bases and J 3 bases; bases outside gene matches: 6. The CDR3 reads CATSWTGGYEQYF. The CDR3 bases are TGTGCCACCTCATGGACAGGGGGCTACGAGCAGTACTTC.

This chain uses TRBV19 with TRBJ2-1; D remains ambiguous. Trimming removed 3 bases from V and 5 bases from J, with 8 bases in between. Germline loops: CDR1 LNHDA, CDR2 SQIVND (reference sequence). This CDR3 is built from 13 residues. DNA of the CDR3: TGTGCCAGTAGTATCAGCCGGAACAATGAGCAGTTCTTC. Amino acid sequence: CASSISRNNEQFF.

The rearrangement links TRBV30 to TRBJ2-6, with D unclear. V lost 4 bases and J lost 0, with 10 bases in between. CDR1 and CDR2 from the germline V gene are GTSNPN and SVGIG (reference sequence). This CDR3 spans 15 amino acids. The CDR3, as DNA: TGTGCCTGGAAGGTACCGGGCTCTGGGGCCAACGTCCTGACTTTC. It is translated as CAWKVPGSGANVLTF.

This clonotype was seen repeatedly, ten times or more. The chain carries TRBV28 and TRBJ1-2; weak D call: TRBD1 (6 bases). The CDR3 is made up of 14 amino acids. Germline V gene sequence: CDR1 MDHEN, CDR2 SYDVKM. Between the trimmed V and J ends, which lost 6 bases and 4 bases, there was a span of 15 bases. This CDR3 reads CASSQDSPGYGYTF. CDR3 DNA: TGTGCCAGCAGCCAGGACAGCCCAGGCTATGGCTACACCTTC.

This clonotype has just a few counts. The CDR3 reads CASRDRVAGERETQYF. CDR3 bases: TGTGCCAGCAGAGACAGGGTAGCGGGAGAGAGAGAGACCCAGTACTTC. This chain connects TRBV11-3 to TRBJ2-5, with 9 positions matching TRBD2. Germline assignment: CDR1 SGHNT and CDR2 YENEEA. After removal of 6 bases from V and 4 bases from J, the junction contained 12 bases not matched to a gene. The CDR3 runs to 16 residues.

The chain links TRBV3-1 to TRBJ1-5, with a tentative D call TRBD1 (5 bases). The CDR3 runs 15 residues. Deletions cut 0 bases from V and 6 bases from J, with 12 bases between. Germline CDR1 and CDR2: LGHDT and YNNKEL (reference sequence). CDR3 sequence reads: CASSQESQGIQPQHF. CDR3 DNA sequence: TGTGCCAGCAGCCAAGAATCCCAGGGCATTCAGCCCCAGCATTTT.

This clonotype was detected ten times or more. The chain combines TRBV29-1 with TRBJ1-1; maybe TRBD1 (6 bases). V was pared by 8 bases and J by 1 base, with 14 bases between. The germline gives CDR1 SQVTM, CDR2 ANQGSEA. The CDR3 contains 13 residues. CDR3 sequence reads: CSSQTGGNTEAFF. The CDR3 nucleotides are TGCAGCTCACAGACAGGTGGGAACACTGAAGCTTTCTTT.

J is TRBJ1-6 and V is TRBV28; D might be TRBD1 (5 bases). Germline V lookup: CDR1 MDHEN, CDR2 SYDVKM. The CDR3 is 10 residues long. Between the trimmed V and J ends, which lost 6 bases and 15 bases, there was a span of 9 bases. CDR3 bases: TGTGCCAGCAGGGGGGAGGGCCTCCACTTT. Encoded protein: CASRGEGLHF.

The CDR3 reads CASSRLAGEPTQYF. The CDR3 DNA reads as TGTGCCAGCAGTCGACTAGCGGGAGAACCTACCCAGTACTTC. The V and J genes are TRBV6-2 or TRBV6-3 and TRBJ2-5; 12 bases align to TRBD2. V dropped 5 bases and J dropped 8; count of bases not matched to a gene: 6. The CDR3 runs 14 residues. Germline loops: CDR1 MNHEY, CDR2 SVGEGT.

The J gene is TRBJ2-5, the V gene TRBV12-3 or TRBV12-4, with 8 bases that match TRBD2. V lost 3 bases to trimming and J lost 1 base; unmatched junction nucleotides: 4. There are 15 residues in the CDR3. Here the CDR3 DNA reads TGTGCCAGCAGTTTCGGCGGGAGGATCCAAGAGACCCAGTACTTC. Its protein is CASSFGGRIQETQYF.

This clonotype showed up many times. The chain combines TRBV28 with TRBJ2-1, with D perhaps matching TRBD2 (7 bases). Germline CDR1 and CDR2: MDHEN and SYDVKM. This CDR3 has 20 residues. V lost 3 bases and J lost 4, with 28 bases in between. CDR3 loop: CASSFSGLGGRAGKYNEQFF. DNA for the CDR3: TGTGCCAGCAGTTTTAGTGGGCTAGGGGGGAGGGCCGGGAAGTACAATGAGCAGTTCTTC.

This clonotype was found many times. The chain uses TRBV15 and TRBJ1-1, with D hard to call. V lost 2 bases and J lost 1, with 5 bases in between. From germline, CDR1 is LNHNV and CDR2 YYDKDF (reference sequence). This CDR3 is built from 13 residues. Here the CDR3 DNA reads TGTGCCACCAGCAGAAGGGAGAACACTGAAGCTTTCTTT. Translated: CATSRRENTEAFF.

There are a few counts of this clonotype. This chain links TRBV20-1 with TRBJ1-1; D gene unclear. The CDR3 loop spans 12 amino acids. Germline V lookup: CDR1 DFQATT, CDR2 SNEGSKA (reference sequence). The germline V and J ends were trimmed by 6 bases and 3 bases, with 11 bases remaining between them. The CDR3 protein is CSAMGWDTEAFF. DNA for the CDR3: TGCAGTGCCATGGGTTGGGACACTGAAGCTTTCTTT.

V is TRBV7-8 and J is TRBJ1-2, with TRBD1 matching 8 bases. The CDR3 runs to 15 residues. Germline trimming cut 0 bases from V and 7 bases from J; bases unmatched to any gene: 7. CDR1 is SGHVS, CDR2 FQNEAQ, per germline. The CDR3 region is CASSLASTGAFGYTF. The CDR3 nucleotides are TGTGCCAGCAGCTTAGCCTCGACAGGGGCATTTGGCTACACCTTC.

The gene calls are TRBV20-1 and TRBJ1-4; 7 nucleotides align to TRBD1. The CDR3 sequence is 15 residues long. Germline V lookup: CDR1 DFQATT, CDR2 SNEGSKA (reference sequence). Trimming at V came to 1 base and at J to 8 bases, leaving 10 bases not matched to a gene. The CDR3 region is CSARAPGGGEEKLFF. The CDR3, as DNA: TGCAGTGCTAGAGCACCAGGGGGTGGAGAAGAAAAACTGTTTTTT.

This clonotype was detected ten times or more. The V call is TRBV30, the J call TRBJ1-2; D is unclear. In germline, CDR1 is GTSNPN, CDR2 SVGIG (reference sequence). The CDR3 length is 12 residues. The V and J ends lost 5 bases and 6 bases respectively, with 13 bases between them. The CDR3, as DNA: TGTGCCTGGTGGTCCCAGCTGGATGGCTACACCTTC. Amino acids: CAWWSQLDGYTF.

This clonotype was seen many times. This chain uses TRBV12-3 or TRBV12-4 with TRBJ1-3, with unresolved D. The CDR3 is made up of 16 amino acids. Deletions cut 3 bases from V and 0 bases from J, with 12 bases between. The CDR3: CASSLVFGPSGNTIYF. CDR3 sequence (DNA): TGTGCCAGCAGTTTGGTGTTTGGACCCTCTGGAAACACCATATATTTT.

This clonotype was found many times. This chain uses TRBV7-3 with TRBJ2-1; 7 bases agree with TRBD1. The trim removed 5 bases at V and 14 bases at J, leaving 12 bases unmatched. The CDR3 runs to 13 residues. Germline values: CDR1 SGHTA, CDR2 FQGTGA. In nucleotides, the CDR3 is TGTGCCAGCAGCCTCGCTCCCGGGACAGTGGAGTTCTTC. As protein: CASSLAPGTVEFF.

This clonotype was counted only a few times. As DNA, the CDR3 is TGTGCCAGCAGCGTGGGGGGAGCCGACACCGGGGAGCTGTTTTTT. It yields the protein CASSVGGADTGELFF. The chain uses TRBV9 and TRBJ2-2; D possibly corresponds to TRBD2 (6 bases). From germline, CDR1 is SGDLS and CDR2 YYNGEE. Trimming left V 2 bases short and J 3 bases short, with 11 bases between. CDR3 length: 15 amino acids. The whole variable domain, remainder taken from reference TRBV9 and TRBJ2-2, is DSGVTQTPKHLITATGQRVTLRCSPRSGDLSVYWYQQSLDQGLQFLIQYYNGEERAKGNILERFSAQQFPDLHSELNLSSLELGDSALYFCASSVGGADTGELFFGEGSRLTVL.